This TCR beta chain was identified in a study of Graves' ophthalmopathy and Graves' hyperthyroidism. The CDR3 has 12 amino acids. Germline-derived CDR1 and CDR2 are LGHNT and FRNRAP. RNA transcripts yielded amplified TCR beta CDR3 regions. First-round RT-PCR with HTBI primers preceded a second-round multiplex PCR. TCRdb re-called the multiplex PCR reads through MiXCR, storing one row per CDR3 protein. The sample lists around 470,000 distinct CDR3 sequences, approximately 15% occurring once. Only a few counts were recorded for this clonotype. One end of the junction does not line up with germline, which may come from a read error.

This chain uses TRBV12-5 with TRBJ2-7; D is unclear. This sequence originates from a woman aged 30 to 39 with Graves' ophthalmopathy. Sequencing was performed on blood. The CDR3 sequence: CASGHIENDQYF. For the CDR3, the DNA is TGTGCTAGTGGTCATATTGAAAACGATCAGTACTTC.